This TCR beta chain comes out of a study of blood T cell repertoires in COVID-19. Study at large: PBMCs, B-cell-depleted T cells, or T cells provided the cDNA or gDNA that made up the material.

In the original workflow: How many nucleated cells were present was estimated from reference gene primer amplification. Produced via immunoSEQ multiplex PCR; TCRdb's table is partial and in-frame only. Clone size and V and J calls were adopted from that table, with D and trimming inferred from the DNA. Of 130,000 or so clones in the sample, about 81% were seen once. Recruitment covered about two dozen US areas and drew participants whose ages spanned roughly 18 to 100 years. The receptor comes from a man aged 35-49 years with acute COVID-19. Material: PBMCs or T cells enriched from blood (not recorded which).

The CDR3 loop reads CASSLEGAHEQYF. The CDR3 DNA is TGTGCCAGCAGCCTGGAGGGGGCCCACGAGCAGTACTTC. The chain is built from TRBV3-1 (or the pseudogene TRBV3-2) and TRBJ2-7, with D possibly TRBD1 on 7 matching bases. The CDR3 is 13 amino acids. Looked up from germline, CDR1 is LGHDT and CDR2 is YNNKEL (reference sequence). Trimming shortened V by 4 bases and J by 5 bases, and 12 bases separated the two germline ends.